Following are 20 T cell receptor beta chains from one sample sequenced in a study of T cell clones after liver transplantation. TCRdb's table, derived via immunoSEQ multiplex PCR, lists solely in-frame clones and lacks some. The sample yields 70,000 to 80,000 clones, 90% seen once. The specimen was CD4+ T cells from blood, collected before liver transplant. The source is a human donor who received a liver transplant.

The genes are TRBV2 and TRBJ2-3; D is perhaps TRBD1 (6 bases). Trimming took off 6 bases at V and 0 bases at J, with 13 bases between the two ends. This CDR3 region has 15 residues. Germline CDR1 SNHLY, CDR2 FYNNEI. The CDR3 DNA sequence: TGTGCCAGCAGGGCGATACAGGGTAGCACAGATACGCAGTATTTT. As protein: CASRAIQGSTDTQYF.

This clone was found once. J is TRBJ2-2 and V is TRBV2; 8 bases are a match to TRBD1. J gave up 1 base and V 7 bases, and 5 bases lay outside the gene matches. Looked up from germline, CDR1 is SNHLY and CDR2 is FYNNEI. CDR3 size: 15 residues. CDR3 DNA sequence: TGTGCCAGCACCCTGGACAGGGTGAACACCGGGGAGCTGTTTTTT. Amino acids: CASTLDRVNTGELFF.

This clone has only one observation. V and J are TRBV6-5 and TRBJ2-3; the D gene could be TRBD1 or TRBD2 (5 bases each). The CDR3 consists of 15 residues. Trimming stripped 1 base from V and 3 bases from J, with 11 bases between. CDR1 is MNHEY, CDR2 SVGAGI, per germline. CDR3 in amino acids: CASSYLGPGTDTQYF. The CDR3 nucleotides are TGTGCCAGCAGTTACTTGGGGCCGGGGACAGATACGCAGTATTTT.

The gene calls are TRBV11-2 and TRBJ2-1, with D unclear. Trimming removed 2 bases at V and 6 bases at J, with 8 bases between. Germline CDR1 SGHAT, CDR2 FQNNGV. The CDR3 runs to 13 residues. Here the CDR3 reads CASSLLVLNEQFF. In nucleotides, the CDR3 is TGTGCCAGCAGCTTACTAGTTCTCAATGAGCAGTTCTTC. Using reference TRBV11-2 and TRBJ2-1 for the parts outside the CDR3, the full variable domain is EAGVAQSPRYKIIEKRQSVAFWCNPISGHATLYWYQQILGQGPKLLIQFQNNGVVDDSQLPKDRFSAERLKGVDSTLKIQPAKLEDSAVYLCASSLLVLNEQFFGPGTRLTVL.

This CDR3 is CASSQGGGENIQYF. CDR3 DNA sequence: TGTGCCAGCAGCCAAGGAGGGGGTGAGAACATTCAGTACTTC. The chain couples TRBV4-2 to TRBJ2-4; tentative D call: TRBD1 (6 bases). The V gene lost 1 base and the J gene lost 7 bases, with 11 bases spanning the gap. Per germline, CDR1 LGHNA and CDR2 YNFKEQ. The CDR3 is 14 amino acids.

The genes are TRBV4-3 and TRBJ2-3; 10 bases line up with TRBD2. Germline assignment: CDR1 LGHNA and CDR2 YSLEER. The V gene end was trimmed by 1 base and the J gene end by 1 base; junction bases not matched to a gene: 2. This CDR3 comprises 16 residues. CDR3 sequence reads: CASSQGSGRGTDTQYF. DNA of the CDR3: TGCGCCAGCAGCCAAGGAAGCGGGAGGGGCACAGATACGCAGTATTTT.

V gene TRBV28 combines with J gene TRBJ2-1, with TRBD1 identical over 8 bases. V shed 4 bases and J 4 bases; nucleotides not matched to a gene: 6. There are 15 residues in the CDR3. In germline, CDR1 is MDHEN, CDR2 SYDVKM. CDR3 loop: CASSSRDRMYNEQFF. The CDR3 DNA is TGTGCCAGCAGTTCCAGGGACAGGATGTACAATGAGCAGTTCTTC.

The count of this clone is one. The chain employs TRBV5-1 and TRBJ2-3; TRBD1 matches 10 bases. V dropped 3 bases and J dropped 1; count of bases not matched to a gene: 5. CDR1 is SGHRS, CDR2 YFSETQ, per germline. The CDR3 loop spans 16 amino acids. CDR3 residues: CASSSSGTGGTDTQYF. CDR3 DNA sequence: TGCGCCAGCAGCTCGTCCGGGACAGGGGGCACAGATACGCAGTATTTT.

This clone was seen just once. The chain recombines TRBV10-3 with TRBJ2-7; 12 nucleotides agree with TRBD2. The ends lost 4 bases at V and 2 bases at J; junction bases unmatched: 0. CDR1 and CDR2 (germline): ENHRY, SYGVKD. This CDR3 spans 14 amino acids. The CDR3 nucleotides are TGTGCCATCAGTGGGACTAGCGGGACCTACGAGCAGTACTTC. It specifies CAISGTSGTYEQYF.

The chain uses TRBV15 and TRBJ1-1; D not certain. The CDR3 covers 13 residues. Germline-derived CDR1 and CDR2 are LNHNV and YYDKDF (reference sequence). The V end was cut by 0 bases, the J end by 10 bases, with 12 bases between. The CDR3 reads CATSRENGQLAFF. In nucleotides, the CDR3 is TGTGCCACCAGCAGAGAGAACGGGCAGCTAGCTTTCTTT.

V is TRBV20-1 and J is TRBJ2-7; D possibly corresponds to TRBD2 (5 bases). Trimming removed 1 base at V and 4 bases at J, with 5 bases between. The CDR3 is 11 amino acids. The germline gives CDR1 DFQATT, CDR2 SNEGSKA (reference sequence). CDR3 sequence: CSARGEYEQYF. In nucleotides, the CDR3 is TGCAGTGCTAGAGGGGAGTACGAGCAGTACTTC.

J is TRBJ1-2 and V is TRBV5-5; D remains ambiguous. The CDR3 runs 13 residues. Trimming shortened V by 4 bases and J by 0 bases, and 7 bases separated the two germline ends. Looked up from germline, CDR1 is SGHKS and CDR2 is YYEKEE (reference sequence). This CDR3 is CASSPQPNYGYTF. The DNA for the CDR3 is TGTGCCAGCAGCCCGCAGCCTAACTATGGCTACACCTTC.

The chain has TRBV5-1 and TRBJ1-1; tentative D call: TRBD1 (6 bases). The CDR3 runs 14 residues. V lost 0 bases and J lost 2, with 8 bases in between. The V gene's germline CDR1 is SGHRS and CDR2 YFSETQ. The CDR3, as DNA: TGCGCCAGCAGCTTGGCAGGGGCCAACACTGAAGCTTTCTTT. Translating gives CASSLAGANTEAFF. Full variable domain (rest looked up from reference TRBV5-1 and TRBJ1-1): KAGVTQTPRYLIKTRGQQVTLSCSPISGHRSVSWYQQTPGQGLQFLFEYFSETQRNKGNFPGRFSGRQFSNSRSEMNVSTLELGDSALYLCASSLAGANTEAFFGQGTRLTVV.

CDR3 residues: CASSLLGQGTLYGYTF. DNA of the CDR3: TGTGCCAGCAGCTTACTAGGACAGGGGACTCTTTATGGCTACACCTTC. The chain links TRBV7-2 to TRBJ1-2, with 9 bases identical to TRBD1. The germline V gene encodes CDR1 SGHTA and CDR2 FQGNSA. The V gene end was trimmed by 2 bases and the J gene end by 5 bases; junction bases not matched to a gene: 9. The CDR3 runs 16 residues.

The chain recombines TRBV10-2 with TRBJ2-3, with TRBD2 identical over 12 bases. This CDR3 is built from 18 residues. Germline V gene data show CDR1 as WSHSY and CDR2 as SAAADI. After removal of 7 bases from V and 4 bases from J, the junction contained 15 bases not matched to a gene. The CDR3, as DNA: TGCGCCAGCACCCCCAGGAGAACGACTAGCGGGAGCGCAGATACGCAGTATTTT. Residues: CASTPRRTTSGSADTQYF.

The CDR3 region is CASSLAVRGGGETQYF. In DNA form, the CDR3 reads TGTGCCAGCAGCTTAGCGGTACGAGGAGGTGGAGAGACCCAGTACTTC. This sequence joins TRBV7-6 and TRBJ2-5; a possible D gene is TRBD2 (5 bases). From germline, CDR1 is SGHVS and CDR2 FNYEAQ. The CDR3 length is 16 residues. V was trimmed by 0 bases and J by 4 bases, leaving 15 bases between them.

The gene calls are TRBV6-5 and TRBJ2-7; the match to TRBD2 covers 13 bases. CDR3 length equals 15 residues. V trimming: 5 bases; J trimming: 3 bases; junction bases outside the gene matches: 4. Germline lookup yields CDR1 MNHEY and CDR2 SVGAGI. CDR3 in DNA: TGTGCCAGCAGTATCGGGACTAGCGGGATCTACGAGCAGTACTTC. Amino acids: CASSIGTSGIYEQYF.

The rearrangement links TRBV19 to TRBJ2-1, with 7 bases lining up with TRBD2. Trimming took 1 base from V and 8 from J; bases not matched to a gene: 11. Germline CDR1 and CDR2: LNHDA and SQIVND (reference sequence). The CDR3 is 16 amino acids. The CDR3 DNA is TGTGCCAGTAGTATAGGGGCTAGCGGACGAGGGGATGAGCAGTTCTTC. Protein: CASSIGASGRGDEQFF.

This chain joins TRBV30 and TRBJ2-2, with TRBD2 matching 7 bases. The CDR3 runs 14 residues. Germline V gene lookup returns CDR1 GTSNPN and CDR2 SVGIG (reference sequence). Trimming removed 0 bases from V and 7 bases from J; junction bases left unmatched: 5. This chain's CDR3 is CAWSVRRGIGELFF. CDR3 sequence (DNA): TGTGCCTGGAGTGTAAGGCGGGGGATCGGGGAGCTGTTTTTT.

DNA of the CDR3: TGTGCCACCCTTGAGGCGGGTGGCTACACCTTC. This encodes CATLEAGGYTF. V usage is TRBV5-4 and J usage is TRBJ1-2; D is ambiguous. This CDR3 is 11 amino acids long. Looked up from germline, CDR1 is SGHNT and CDR2 is YYREEE (reference sequence). V lost 9 bases and J 7 bases, leaving 13 bases between the germline ends.